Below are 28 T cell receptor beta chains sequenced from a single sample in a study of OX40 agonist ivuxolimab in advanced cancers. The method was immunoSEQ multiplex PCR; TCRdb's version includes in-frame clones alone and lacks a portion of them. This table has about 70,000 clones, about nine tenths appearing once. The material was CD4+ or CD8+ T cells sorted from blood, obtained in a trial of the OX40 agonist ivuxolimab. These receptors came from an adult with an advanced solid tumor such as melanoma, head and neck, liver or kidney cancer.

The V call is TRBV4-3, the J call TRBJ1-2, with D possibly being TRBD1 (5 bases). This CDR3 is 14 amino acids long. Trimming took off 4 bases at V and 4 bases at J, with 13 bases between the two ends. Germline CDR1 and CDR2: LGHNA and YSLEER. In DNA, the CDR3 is TGCGCCAGCAGCCCGGACACCGGAGGCTATGGCTACACCTTC. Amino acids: CASSPDTGGYGYTF.

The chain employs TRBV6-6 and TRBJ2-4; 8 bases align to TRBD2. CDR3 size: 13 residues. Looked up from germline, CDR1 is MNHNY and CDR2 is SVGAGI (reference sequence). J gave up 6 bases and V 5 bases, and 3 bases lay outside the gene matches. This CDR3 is CASSHRGGNIQYF. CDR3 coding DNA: TGTGCCAGCAGTCATCGGGGGGGAAACATTCAGTACTTC.

The CDR3 region has the DNA TGTGCCAGCAGCTTAGTCGGGAACACCGGGGAGCTGTTTTTT. The encoded protein is CASSLVGNTGELFF. The chain uses TRBV7-2 and TRBJ2-2; D not certain. Germline CDR1 reads SGHTA; CDR2 reads FQGNSA. V lost 1 base and J 1 base, leaving 4 bases between the germline ends. This CDR3 contains 14 residues.

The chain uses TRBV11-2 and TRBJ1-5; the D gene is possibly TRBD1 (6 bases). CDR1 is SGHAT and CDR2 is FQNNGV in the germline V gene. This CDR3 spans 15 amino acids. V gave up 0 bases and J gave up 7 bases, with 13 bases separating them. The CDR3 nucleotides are TGTGCCAGCAGCTTAGAAGGGGGGTCGGCACAGCCCCAGCATTTT. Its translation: CASSLEGGSAQPQHF.

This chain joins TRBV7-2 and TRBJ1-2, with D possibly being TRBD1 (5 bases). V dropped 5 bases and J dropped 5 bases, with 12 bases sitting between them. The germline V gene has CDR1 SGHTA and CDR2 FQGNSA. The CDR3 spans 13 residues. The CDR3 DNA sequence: TGTGCCAGCAGCGCGGACGGGGCATATGGCTACACCTTC. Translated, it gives CASSADGAYGYTF.

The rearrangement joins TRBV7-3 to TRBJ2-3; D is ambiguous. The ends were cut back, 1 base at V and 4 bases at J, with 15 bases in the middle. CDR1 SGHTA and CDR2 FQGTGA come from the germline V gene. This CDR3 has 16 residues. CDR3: CASSLRGSNEADTQYF. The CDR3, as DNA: TGTGCCAGCAGCTTAAGAGGCAGCAACGAAGCAGATACGCAGTATTTT.

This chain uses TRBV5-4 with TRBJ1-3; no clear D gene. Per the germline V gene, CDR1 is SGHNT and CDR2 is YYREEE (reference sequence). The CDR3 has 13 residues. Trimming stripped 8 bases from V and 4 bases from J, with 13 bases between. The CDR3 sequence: CASFVAGGNTIYF. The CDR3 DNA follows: TGTGCCAGTTTTGTCGCCGGGGGAAACACCATATATTTT.

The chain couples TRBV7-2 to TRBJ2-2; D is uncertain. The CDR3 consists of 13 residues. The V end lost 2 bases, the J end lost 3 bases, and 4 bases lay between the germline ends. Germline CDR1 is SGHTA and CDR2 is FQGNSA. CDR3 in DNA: TGTGCCAGCAGCTTACTCGACACCGGGGAGCTGTTTTTT. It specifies CASSLLDTGELFF.

CDR3 coding DNA: TGTGCCAGCTCATCCATCTCTGGGGCCAACGTCCTGACTTTC. It specifies CASSSISGANVLTF. The V call is TRBV18, the J call TRBJ2-6; D is undetermined. Germline V gene sequence: CDR1 KGHSH, CDR2 LQKENI. Between the trimmed V and J ends, which lost 5 bases and 0 bases, there was a span of 5 bases. This CDR3 has 14 residues.

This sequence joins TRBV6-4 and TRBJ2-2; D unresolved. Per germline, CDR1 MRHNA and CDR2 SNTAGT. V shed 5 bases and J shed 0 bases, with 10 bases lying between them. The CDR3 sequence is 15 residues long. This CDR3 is CASSTSLANTGELFF. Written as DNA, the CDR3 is TGTGCCAGCAGTACCAGTCTAGCGAACACCGGGGAGCTGTTTTTT.

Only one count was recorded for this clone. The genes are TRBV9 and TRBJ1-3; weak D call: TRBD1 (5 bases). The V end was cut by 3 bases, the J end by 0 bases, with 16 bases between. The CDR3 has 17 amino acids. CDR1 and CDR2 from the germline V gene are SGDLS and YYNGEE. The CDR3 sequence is CASSGSAGILSGNTIYF. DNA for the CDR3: TGTGCCAGCAGCGGATCTGCAGGGATTCTCTCTGGAAACACCATATATTTT.

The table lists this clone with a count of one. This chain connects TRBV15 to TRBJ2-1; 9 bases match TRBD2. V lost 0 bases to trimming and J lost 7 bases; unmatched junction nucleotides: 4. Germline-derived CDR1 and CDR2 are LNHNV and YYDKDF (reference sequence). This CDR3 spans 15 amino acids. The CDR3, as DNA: TGTGCCACCAGCAGAGATCTAGCGGGGAGTAATGAGCAGTTCTTC. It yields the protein CATSRDLAGSNEQFF. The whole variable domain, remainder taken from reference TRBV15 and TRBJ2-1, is DAMVIQNPRYQVTQFGKPVTLSCSQTLNHNVMYWYQQKSSQAPKLLFHYYDKDFNNEADTPDNFQSRRPNTSFCFLDIRSPGLGDTAMYLCATSRDLAGSNEQFFGPGTRLTVL.

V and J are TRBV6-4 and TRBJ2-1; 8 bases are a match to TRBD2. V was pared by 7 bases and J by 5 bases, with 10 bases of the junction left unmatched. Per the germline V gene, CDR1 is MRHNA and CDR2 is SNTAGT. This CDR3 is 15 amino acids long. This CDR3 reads CASTAGGSLNNEQFF. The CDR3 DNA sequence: TGTGCCAGCACCGCGGGGGGATCCCTTAACAATGAGCAGTTCTTC.

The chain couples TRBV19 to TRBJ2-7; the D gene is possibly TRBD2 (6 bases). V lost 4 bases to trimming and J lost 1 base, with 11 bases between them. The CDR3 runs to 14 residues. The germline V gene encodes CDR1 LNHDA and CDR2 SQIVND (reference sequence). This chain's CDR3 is CASSKGTASYEQYF. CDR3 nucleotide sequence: TGTGCCAGTAGTAAAGGGACTGCATCCTACGAGCAGTACTTC.

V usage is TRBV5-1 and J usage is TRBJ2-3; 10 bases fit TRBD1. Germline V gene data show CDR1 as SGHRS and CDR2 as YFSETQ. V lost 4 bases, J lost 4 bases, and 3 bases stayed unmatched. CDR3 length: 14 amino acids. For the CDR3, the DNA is TGCGCCAGCAGCACCGGGACAGGGGCAGATACGCAGTATTTT. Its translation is CASSTGTGADTQYF.

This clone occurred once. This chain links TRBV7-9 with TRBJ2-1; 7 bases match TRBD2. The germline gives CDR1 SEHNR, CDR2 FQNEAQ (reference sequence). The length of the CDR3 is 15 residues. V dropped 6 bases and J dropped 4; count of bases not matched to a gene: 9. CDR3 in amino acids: CASSPSGATYNEQFF. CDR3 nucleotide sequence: TGTGCCAGCAGTCCGAGCGGGGCGACGTACAATGAGCAGTTCTTC.

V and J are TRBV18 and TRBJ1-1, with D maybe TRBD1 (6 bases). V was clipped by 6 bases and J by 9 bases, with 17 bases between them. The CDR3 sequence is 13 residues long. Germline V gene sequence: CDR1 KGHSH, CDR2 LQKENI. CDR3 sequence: CASSPDRDTKAFF. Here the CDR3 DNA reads TGTGCCAGCTCCCCAGATAGGGACACAAAAGCTTTCTTT. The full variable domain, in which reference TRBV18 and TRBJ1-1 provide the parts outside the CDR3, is NAGVMQNPRHLVRRRGQEARLRCSPMKGHSHVYWYRQLPEEGLKFMVYLQKENIIDESGMPKERFSAEFPKEGPSILRIQQVVRGDSAAYFCASSPDRDTKAFFGQGTRLTVV.

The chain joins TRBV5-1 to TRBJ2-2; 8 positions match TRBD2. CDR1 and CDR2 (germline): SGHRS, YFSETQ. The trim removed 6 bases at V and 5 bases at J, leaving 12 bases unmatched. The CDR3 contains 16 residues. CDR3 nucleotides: TGCGCCAGCAATGAGCGGGGGCCCCAAGGGACCGGGGAGCTGTTTTTT. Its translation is CASNERGPQGTGELFF.

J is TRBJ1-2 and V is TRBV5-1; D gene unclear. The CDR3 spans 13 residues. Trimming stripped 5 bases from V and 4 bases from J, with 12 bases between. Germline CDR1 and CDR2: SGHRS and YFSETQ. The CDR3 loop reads CASSQGRLYGYTF. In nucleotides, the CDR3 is TGCGCCAGCAGTCAAGGACGGCTCTATGGCTACACCTTC.

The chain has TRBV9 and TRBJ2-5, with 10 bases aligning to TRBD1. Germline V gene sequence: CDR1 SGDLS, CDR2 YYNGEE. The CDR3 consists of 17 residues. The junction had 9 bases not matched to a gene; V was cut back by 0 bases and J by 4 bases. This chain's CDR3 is CASSVGHGTGVPETQYF. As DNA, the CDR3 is TGTGCCAGCAGCGTAGGACACGGGACAGGGGTCCCAGAGACCCAGTACTTC. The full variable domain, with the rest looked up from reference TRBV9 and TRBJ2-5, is DSGVTQTPKHLITATGQRVTLRCSPRSGDLSVYWYQQSLDQGLQFLIQYYNGEERAKGNILERFSAQQFPDLHSELNLSSLELGDSALYFCASSVGHGTGVPETQYFGPGTRLLVL.

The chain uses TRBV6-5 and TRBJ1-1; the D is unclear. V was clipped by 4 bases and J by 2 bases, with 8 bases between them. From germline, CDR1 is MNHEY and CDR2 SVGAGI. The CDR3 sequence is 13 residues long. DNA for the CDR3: TGTGCCAGCAGTTTCCACAAAAACACTGAAGCTTTCTTT. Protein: CASSFHKNTEAFF.

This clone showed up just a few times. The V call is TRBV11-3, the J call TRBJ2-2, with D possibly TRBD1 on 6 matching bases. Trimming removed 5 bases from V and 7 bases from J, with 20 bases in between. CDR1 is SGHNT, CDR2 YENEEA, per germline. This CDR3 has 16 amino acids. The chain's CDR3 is CASSGNPQGLGGELFF. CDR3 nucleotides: TGTGCCAGCAGCGGTAACCCACAGGGTTTAGGCGGGGAGCTGTTTTTT.

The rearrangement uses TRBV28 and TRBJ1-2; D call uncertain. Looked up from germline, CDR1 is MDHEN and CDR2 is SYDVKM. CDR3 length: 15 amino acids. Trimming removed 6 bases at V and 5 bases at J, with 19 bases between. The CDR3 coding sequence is TGTGCCAGCAGGGTCGAGGCCCCAAACAGTTATGGCTACACCTTC. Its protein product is CASRVEAPNSYGYTF.

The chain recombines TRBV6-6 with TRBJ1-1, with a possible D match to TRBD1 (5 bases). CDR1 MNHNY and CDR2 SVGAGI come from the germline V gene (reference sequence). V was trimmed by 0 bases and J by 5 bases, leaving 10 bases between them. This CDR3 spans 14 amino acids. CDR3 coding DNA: TGTGCCAGCAGTTACTCTAGGGGCGGGACTGAAGCTTTCTTT. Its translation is CASSYSRGGTEAFF.

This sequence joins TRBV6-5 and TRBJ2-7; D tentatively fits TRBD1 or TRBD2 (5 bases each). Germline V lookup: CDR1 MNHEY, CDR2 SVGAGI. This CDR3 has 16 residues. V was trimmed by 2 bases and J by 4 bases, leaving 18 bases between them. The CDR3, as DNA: TGTGCCAGCAGTTACACGCGGGTAGGGGTCGGGTACGAGCAGTACTTC. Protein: CASSYTRVGVGYEQYF.

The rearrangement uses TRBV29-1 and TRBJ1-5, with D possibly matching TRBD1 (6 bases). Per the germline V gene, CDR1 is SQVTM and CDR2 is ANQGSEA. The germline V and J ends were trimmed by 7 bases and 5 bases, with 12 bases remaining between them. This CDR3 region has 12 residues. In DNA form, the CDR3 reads TGCAGCGCCGGACAGTTAGATCAGCCCCAGCATTTT. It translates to CSAGQLDQPQHF.

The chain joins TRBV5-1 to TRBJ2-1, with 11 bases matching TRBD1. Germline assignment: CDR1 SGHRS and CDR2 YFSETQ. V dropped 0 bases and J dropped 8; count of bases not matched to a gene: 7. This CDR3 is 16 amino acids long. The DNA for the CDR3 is TGCGCCAGCAGCTTGGTCCCCGGACAGGGGGCTCATGAGCAGTTCTTC. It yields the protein CASSLVPGQGAHEQFF.

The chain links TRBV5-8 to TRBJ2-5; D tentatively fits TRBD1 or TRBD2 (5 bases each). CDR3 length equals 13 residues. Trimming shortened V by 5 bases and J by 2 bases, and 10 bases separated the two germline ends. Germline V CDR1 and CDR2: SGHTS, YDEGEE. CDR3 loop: CASRGRGQETQYF. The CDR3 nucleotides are TGTGCCAGCAGGGGACGTGGGCAAGAGACCCAGTACTTC.